The rows below give T cell receptor beta chains drawn from one sample of a study of shared clonotypes between healthy human individuals. Assay used: immunoSEQ multiplex PCR; TCRdb lists only in-frame clones, some missing. The table includes 450,000 to 600,000 clones, roughly 85% detected once. Specimen: PBMCs. These receptors all stem from a woman aged 40 to 50 in good health. Some clones in this sample may be carry-over from other donors' samples. Each CDR3 is given with its conserved first and last residue. Fields, in order: V gene, J gene, D gene, clone size, CDR3 protein, CDR3 DNA. A D gene is named only where the DNA matches it firmly. Rows may omit the clone size; those that give it use once, few, many or a size class.

v_call: TRBV28
j_call: TRBJ2-3
d_call: NA
clone_size: NA
cdr3_aa: CASSFLRTEDTQYF
cdr3_nt: TGTGCCAGCAGTTTCCTCCGGACAGAAGATACGCAGTATTTT

v_call: TRBV15
j_call: TRBJ2-5
d_call: NA
clone_size: NA
cdr3_aa: CATGSRRQPQYF
cdr3_nt: TGTGCCACCGGGAGCCGACGACAGCCCCAGTACTTC

v_call: TRBV19
j_call: TRBJ1-4
d_call: NA
clone_size: NA
cdr3_aa: CASTGRLEGEKLFF
cdr3_nt: TGTGCCAGTACCGGGCGTCTTGAGGGTGAAAAACTGTTTTTT

v_call: TRBV4-3
j_call: TRBJ2-7
d_call: TRBD1
clone_size: NA
cdr3_aa: CASSHDRGLSYEQYF
cdr3_nt: TGCGCCAGCAGCCACGACAGGGGATTGTCCTACGAGCAGTACTTC

v_call: TRBV7-2
j_call: TRBJ2-7
d_call: TRBD2
clone_size: NA
cdr3_aa: CASRPGLAGTGATEQYF
cdr3_nt: TGTGCCAGCAGACCGGGACTAGCGGGAACCGGGGCCACCGAGCAGTACTTC

v_call: TRBV5-1
j_call: TRBJ2-1
d_call: TRBD1
clone_size: NA
cdr3_aa: CASSLEGQAGEQFF
cdr3_nt: TGCGCCAGCAGCTTGGAGGGACAGGCAGGGGAGCAGTTCTTC

v_call: TRBV27
j_call: TRBJ2-7
d_call: NA
clone_size: NA
cdr3_aa: CASSPYLRTGGAEQYF
cdr3_nt: TGTGCCAGCAGCCCTTATCTAAGGACGGGGGGCGCCGAGCAGTACTTC

v_call: TRBV4-2
j_call: TRBJ1-1
d_call: NA
clone_size: NA
cdr3_aa: CASSMGLNTEAFF
cdr3_nt: TGTGCCAGCAGCATGGGGCTGAACACTGAAGCTTTCTTT

v_call: TRBV6-4
j_call: TRBJ2-3
d_call: TRBD2
clone_size: few
cdr3_aa: CASSDLAGEADTQYF
cdr3_nt: TGTGCCAGCAGTGATTTAGCGGGAGAAGCAGATACGCAGTATTTT

v_call: TRBV4-3
j_call: TRBJ1-2
d_call: TRBD1
clone_size: NA
cdr3_aa: CASSPRTGDNYGYTF
cdr3_nt: TGCGCCAGCAGCCCACGGACAGGTGACAACTATGGCTACACCTTC

v_call: TRBV27
j_call: TRBJ2-1
d_call: TRBD2
clone_size: once
cdr3_aa: CASSPRSLAVYNEQFF
cdr3_nt: TGTGCCAGCAGTCCCAGATCTCTAGCGGTCTACAATGAGCAGTTCTTC

v_call: TRBV4-1
j_call: TRBJ1-1
d_call: NA
clone_size: NA
cdr3_aa: CASRPGYVVGDTEAFF
cdr3_nt: TGCGCCAGCAGACCGGGGTACGTAGTGGGGGACACTGAAGCTTTCTTT

v_call: TRBV10-3
j_call: TRBJ1-1
d_call: NA
clone_size: few
cdr3_aa: CAIRGNTEAFF
cdr3_nt: TGTGCCATCAGGGGGAACACTGAAGCTTTCTTT

v_call: TRBV7-9
j_call: TRBJ2-5
d_call: TRBD2
clone_size: NA
cdr3_aa: CASSLAYSGRKTQYF
cdr3_nt: TGTGCCAGCAGCTTAGCGTACAGCGGGAGAAAGACCCAGTACTTC

v_call: TRBV14
j_call: TRBJ2-5
d_call: NA
clone_size: NA
cdr3_aa: CASSQDILGGETQYF
cdr3_nt: TGTGCCAGCAGCCAAGATATCCTAGGAGGGGAGACCCAGTACTTC

v_call: TRBV7-9
j_call: TRBJ1-4
d_call: NA
clone_size: NA
cdr3_aa: CASSPLVATNEKLFF
cdr3_nt: TGTGCCAGCAGCCCCCTGGTCGCAACTAATGAAAAACTGTTTTTT

v_call: TRBV4-2
j_call: TRBJ2-7
d_call: TRBD2
clone_size: NA
cdr3_aa: CASSQTATSGRSYEQYF
cdr3_nt: TGTGCCAGCAGCCAAACCGCCACTAGCGGGAGATCCTACGAGCAGTACTTC

v_call: TRBV7-3
j_call: TRBJ2-3
d_call: NA
clone_size: NA
cdr3_aa: CASSKQPFRDGTDTQYF
cdr3_nt: TGTGCCAGCAGCAAACAGCCATTCCGGGACGGCACAGATACGCAGTATTTT

v_call: TRBV9
j_call: TRBJ2-3
d_call: TRBD2
clone_size: once
cdr3_aa: CASSVAGTSGTQDTQYF
cdr3_nt: TGTGCCAGCAGCGTAGCTGGGACTAGCGGGACTCAAGATACGCAGTATTTT

v_call: TRBV6-5
j_call: TRBJ1-1
d_call: TRBD1
clone_size: NA
cdr3_aa: CASSYSQGAGTEAFF
cdr3_nt: TGTGCCAGCAGTTACTCACAGGGGGCAGGCACTGAAGCTTTCTTT

v_call: TRBV7-9
j_call: TRBJ2-7
d_call: NA
clone_size: NA
cdr3_aa: CASSAQGYEQYF
cdr3_nt: TGTGCCAGCAGCGCGCAGGGATACGAGCAGTACTTC

v_call: TRBV28
j_call: TRBJ2-3
d_call: TRBD2
clone_size: NA
cdr3_aa: CASSLAGVGTDTQYF
cdr3_nt: TGTGCCAGCAGTCTAGCGGGAGTTGGCACAGATACGCAGTATTTT

v_call: TRBV5-1
j_call: TRBJ2-7
d_call: TRBD1
clone_size: NA
cdr3_aa: CASRWGTGSNEQYF
cdr3_nt: TGCGCCAGCAGATGGGGGACAGGGTCGAACGAGCAGTACTTC

v_call: TRBV28
j_call: TRBJ1-1
d_call: TRBD1
clone_size: once
cdr3_aa: CASSFTGEGTEAFF
cdr3_nt: TGTGCCAGCAGTTTTACAGGGGAAGGCACTGAAGCTTTCTTT

v_call: TRBV27
j_call: TRBJ2-7
d_call: NA
clone_size: NA
cdr3_aa: CASRFGVGPPPYNQTKYEQYF
cdr3_nt: TGTGCCAGCAGATTCGGGGTGGGCCCGCCCCCCTACAACCAAACTAAATACGAGCAGTACTTC

v_call: TRBV19
j_call: TRBJ2-7
d_call: NA
clone_size: NA
cdr3_aa: CASRPRGALNHEQYF
cdr3_nt: TGTGCCAGTAGACCCCGGGGGGCCCTAAACCACGAGCAGTACTTC

v_call: TRBV4-3
j_call: TRBJ2-1
d_call: NA
clone_size: NA
cdr3_aa: CASSQDTLQGVYNEQFF
cdr3_nt: TGCGCCAGCAGCCAAGATACCTTGCAAGGGGTCTACAATGAGCAGTTCTTC

v_call: TRBV7-8
j_call: TRBJ2-1
d_call: NA
clone_size: NA
cdr3_aa: CASSLAAGNEQFF
cdr3_nt: TGTGCCAGCAGCTTAGCGGCCGGGAATGAGCAGTTCTTC

v_call: TRBV5-1
j_call: TRBJ2-7
d_call: TRBD1
clone_size: once
cdr3_aa: CASSLLQGNYEQYF
cdr3_nt: TGCGCCAGCAGCTTATTACAGGGGAACTACGAGCAGTACTTC

v_call: TRBV15
j_call: TRBJ1-1
d_call: NA
clone_size: NA
cdr3_aa: CATSRDWGLTEAFF
cdr3_nt: TGTGCCACCAGCAGAGATTGGGGGCTCACTGAAGCTTTCTTT

v_call: TRBV10-3
j_call: TRBJ2-6
d_call: NA
clone_size: NA
cdr3_aa: CAASGANVLTF
cdr3_nt: TGTGCCGCCTCTGGGGCCAACGTCCTGACTTTC

v_call: TRBV14
j_call: TRBJ2-7
d_call: NA
clone_size: NA
cdr3_aa: CASSQAGGNGAREQYF
cdr3_nt: TGTGCCAGCAGCCAAGCCGGGGGTAACGGGGCCAGGGAGCAGTACTTC

v_call: TRBV7-3
j_call: TRBJ2-1
d_call: NA
clone_size: NA
cdr3_aa: CASSPDISSYNEQFF
cdr3_nt: TGTGCCAGCAGCCCCGACATATCCTCTTACAATGAGCAGTTCTTC

v_call: TRBV29-1
j_call: TRBJ1-1
d_call: TRBD1
clone_size: NA
cdr3_aa: CSVEGQGAVNTEAFF
cdr3_nt: TGCAGCGTTGAGGGACAGGGGGCTGTGAACACTGAAGCTTTCTTT

v_call: TRBV10-3
j_call: TRBJ2-5
d_call: NA
clone_size: few
cdr3_aa: CATRDLRETQYF
cdr3_nt: TGTGCCACTCGGGACCTGCGGGAGACCCAGTACTTC

v_call: TRBV18
j_call: TRBJ2-2
d_call: NA
clone_size: NA
cdr3_aa: CASSPGTGELFF
cdr3_nt: TGTGCCAGCTCACCCGGCACCGGGGAGCTGTTTTTT

v_call: TRBV19
j_call: TRBJ1-2
d_call: TRBD1
clone_size: NA
cdr3_aa: CASSPQGTHRGGYTF
cdr3_nt: TGTGCCAGTAGCCCACAGGGGACCCATCGGGGGGGCTACACCTTC

v_call: TRBV2
j_call: TRBJ2-7
d_call: NA
clone_size: NA
cdr3_aa: CASSSDYEQYF
cdr3_nt: TGTGCCAGCAGTTCTGACTACGAGCAGTACTTC

v_call: TRBV11-2
j_call: TRBJ2-5
d_call: NA
clone_size: NA
cdr3_aa: CASSSTGTWEETQYF
cdr3_nt: TGTGCCAGCAGCTCAACCGGGACGTGGGAAGAGACCCAGTACTTC

v_call: TRBV28
j_call: TRBJ1-2
d_call: NA
clone_size: NA
cdr3_aa: CASSSVSGYTF
cdr3_nt: TGTGCCAGCAGTTCAGTGTCTGGCTACACCTTC

v_call: TRBV15
j_call: TRBJ1-1
d_call: NA
clone_size: NA
cdr3_aa: CATSQTGDTEAFF
cdr3_nt: TGTGCCACCAGTCAGACAGGAGACACTGAAGCTTTCTTT

v_call: TRBV7-2
j_call: TRBJ2-5
d_call: NA
clone_size: NA
cdr3_aa: CASSPAGTNQETQYF
cdr3_nt: TGCGCCAGCAGCCCTGCCGGGACAAATCAAGAGACCCAGTACTTC

v_call: TRBV10-1
j_call: TRBJ2-5
d_call: NA
clone_size: NA
cdr3_aa: CASSERNQETQYF
cdr3_nt: TGCGCCAGCAGTGAAAGGAACCAAGAGACCCAGTACTTC

v_call: TRBV27
j_call: TRBJ2-3
d_call: TRBD2
clone_size: NA
cdr3_aa: CASRTDRDYFTLLAQYF
cdr3_nt: TGTGCCAGCAGAACGGACCGGGACTACTTCACCCTTCTAGCGCAGTATTTT

v_call: TRBV18
j_call: TRBJ2-7
d_call: TRBD2
clone_size: NA
cdr3_aa: CASSPETSGSYEQYF
cdr3_nt: TGTGCCAGCTCACCAGAGACTAGCGGGTCTTACGAGCAGTACTTC

v_call: TRBV7-9
j_call: TRBJ2-7
d_call: TRBD2
clone_size: NA
cdr3_aa: CASSSPASGSREQYF
cdr3_nt: TGTGCCAGCAGCTCCCCGGCTAGCGGGAGCCGAGAGCAGTACTTC

v_call: TRBV6-1
j_call: TRBJ2-5
d_call: NA
clone_size: NA
cdr3_aa: CASSAGTDPETQYF
cdr3_nt: TGTGCCAGCAGTGCCGGGACGGACCCGGAGACCCAGTACTTC